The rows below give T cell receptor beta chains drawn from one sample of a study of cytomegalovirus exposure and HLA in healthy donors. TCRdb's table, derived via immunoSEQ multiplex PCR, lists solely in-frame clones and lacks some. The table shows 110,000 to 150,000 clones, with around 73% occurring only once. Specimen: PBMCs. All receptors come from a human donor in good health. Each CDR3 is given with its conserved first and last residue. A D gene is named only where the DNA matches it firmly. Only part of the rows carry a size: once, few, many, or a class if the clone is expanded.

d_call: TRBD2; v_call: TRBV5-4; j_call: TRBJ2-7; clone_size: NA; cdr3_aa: CASRLAGVRSEQYF; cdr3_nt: TGTGCCAGCAGACTAGCGGGAGTCCGGAGCGAGCAGTACTTC
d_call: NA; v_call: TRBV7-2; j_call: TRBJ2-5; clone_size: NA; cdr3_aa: CASSLDEVSKTQYF; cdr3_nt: TGTGCCAGCAGCTTAGATGAGGTATCCAAGACCCAGTACTTC
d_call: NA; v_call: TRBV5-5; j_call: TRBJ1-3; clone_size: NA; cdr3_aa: CASSTDQGSGNTIYF; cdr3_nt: TGTGCCAGCAGCACGGATCAGGGCTCTGGAAACACCATATATTTT
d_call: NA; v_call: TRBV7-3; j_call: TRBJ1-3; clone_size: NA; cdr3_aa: CASSFEGSGNTIYF; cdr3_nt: TGTGCCAGCAGCTTCGAGGGCTCGGGAAACACCATATATTTT
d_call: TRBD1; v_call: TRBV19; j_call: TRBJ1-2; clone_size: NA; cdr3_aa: CASSSRGRNYGYTF; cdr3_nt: TGTGCCAGTAGTTCCAGGGGGCGCAACTATGGCTACACCTTC
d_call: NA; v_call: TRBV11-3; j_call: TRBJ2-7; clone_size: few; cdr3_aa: CASSLSVYEQYF; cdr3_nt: TGTGCCAGCAGCTTATCCGTCTACGAGCAGTACTTC
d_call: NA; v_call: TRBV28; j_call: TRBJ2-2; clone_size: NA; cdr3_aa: CASSNLRGPGELFF; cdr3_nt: TGTGCCAGCAGCAATCTCAGGGGTCCCGGGGAGCTGTTTTTT
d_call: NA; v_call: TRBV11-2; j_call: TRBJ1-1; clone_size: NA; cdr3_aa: CASSLNRDLTEAFF; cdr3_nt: TGTGCCAGCAGCTTAAACAGGGATCTCACTGAAGCTTTCTTT
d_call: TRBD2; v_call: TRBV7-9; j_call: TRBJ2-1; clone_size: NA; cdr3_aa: CASSSPSGGVYNEQFF; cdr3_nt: TGTGCCAGCAGCTCACCGAGCGGGGGGGTCTACAATGAGCAGTTCTTC
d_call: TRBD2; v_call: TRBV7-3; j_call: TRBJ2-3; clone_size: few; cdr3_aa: CASSLTVTSATDTQYF; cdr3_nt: TGTGCCAGCAGCTTAACGGTGACTAGCGCCACGGATACGCAGTATTTT
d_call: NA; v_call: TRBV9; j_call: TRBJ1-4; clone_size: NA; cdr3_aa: CASSVRGTNEKLFF; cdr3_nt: TGTGCCAGCAGCGTACGGGGAACTAATGAAAAACTGTTTTTT
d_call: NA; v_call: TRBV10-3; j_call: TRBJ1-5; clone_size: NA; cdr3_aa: CAISEDRLSNQPQHF; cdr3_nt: TGTGCCATCAGTGAGGACAGACTTAGCAATCAGCCCCAGCATTTT
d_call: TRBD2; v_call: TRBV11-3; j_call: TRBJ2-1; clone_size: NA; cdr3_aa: CASSQTGTSGNNEQFF; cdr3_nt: TGTGCCAGCAGCCAAACCGGGACTAGCGGCAACAATGAGCAGTTCTTC
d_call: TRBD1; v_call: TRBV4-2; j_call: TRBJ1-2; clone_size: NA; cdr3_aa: CASSRELSDRGYGYTF; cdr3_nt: TGTGCCAGCAGCCGAGAACTATCAGACAGGGGATATGGCTACACCTTC
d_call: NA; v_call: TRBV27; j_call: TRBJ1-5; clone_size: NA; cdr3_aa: CASSFNRASNQPQHF; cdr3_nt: TGTGCCAGCAGTTTTAACAGGGCAAGCAATCAGCCCCAGCATTTT
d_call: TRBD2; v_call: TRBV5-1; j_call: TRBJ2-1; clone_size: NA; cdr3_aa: CASSSGLVFEQFF; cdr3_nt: TGCGCCAGCAGCTCCGGACTAGTTTTTGAGCAGTTCTTC
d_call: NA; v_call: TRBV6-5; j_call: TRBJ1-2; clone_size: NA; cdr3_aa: CASTPQTQGSGGYTF; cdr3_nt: TGTGCCAGCACCCCCCAGACCCAGGGCTCAGGTGGCTACACCTTC
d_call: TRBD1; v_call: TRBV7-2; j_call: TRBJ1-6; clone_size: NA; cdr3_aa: CASSPPTGGSSPLHF; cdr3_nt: TGTGCCAGCAGCCCGCCTACAGGGGGCAGCTCACCCCTCCACTTT
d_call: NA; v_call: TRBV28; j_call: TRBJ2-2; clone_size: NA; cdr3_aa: CASSFSLNSGELFF; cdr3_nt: TGTGCCAGCAGTTTCTCCCTGAACTCCGGGGAGCTGTTTTTT
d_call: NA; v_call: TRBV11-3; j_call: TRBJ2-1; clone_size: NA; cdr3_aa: CASSLEVGTTYNEQFF; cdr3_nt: TGTGCCAGCAGCTTAGAGGTCGGGACAACCTACAATGAGCAGTTCTTC
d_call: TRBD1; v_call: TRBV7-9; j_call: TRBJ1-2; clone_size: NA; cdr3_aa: CASSLGEGTGHGYTF; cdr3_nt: TGTGCCAGCAGCTTAGGAGAGGGGACAGGTCATGGCTACACCTTC